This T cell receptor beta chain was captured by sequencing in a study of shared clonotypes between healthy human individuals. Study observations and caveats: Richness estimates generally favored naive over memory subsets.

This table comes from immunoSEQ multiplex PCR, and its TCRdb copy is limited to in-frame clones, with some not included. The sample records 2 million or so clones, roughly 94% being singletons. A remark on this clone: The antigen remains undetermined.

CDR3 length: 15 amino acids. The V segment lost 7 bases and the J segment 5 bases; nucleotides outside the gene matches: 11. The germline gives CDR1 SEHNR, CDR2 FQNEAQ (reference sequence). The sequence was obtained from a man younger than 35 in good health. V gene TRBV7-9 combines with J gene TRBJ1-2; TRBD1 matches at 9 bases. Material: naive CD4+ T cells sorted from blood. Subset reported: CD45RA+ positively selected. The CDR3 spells CASIPPGTGTYGYTF. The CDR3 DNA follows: TGTGCCAGCATCCCCCCCGGGACAGGGACATATGGCTACACCTTC.